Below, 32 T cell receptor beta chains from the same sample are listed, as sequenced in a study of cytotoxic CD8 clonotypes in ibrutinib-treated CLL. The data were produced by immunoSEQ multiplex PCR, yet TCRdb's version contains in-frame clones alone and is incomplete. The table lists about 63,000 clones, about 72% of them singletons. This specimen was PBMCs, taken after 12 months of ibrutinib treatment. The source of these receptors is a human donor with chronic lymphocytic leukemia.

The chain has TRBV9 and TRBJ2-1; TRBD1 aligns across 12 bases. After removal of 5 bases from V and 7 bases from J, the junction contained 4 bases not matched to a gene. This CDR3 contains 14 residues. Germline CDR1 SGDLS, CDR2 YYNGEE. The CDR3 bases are TGTGCCAGCAGTGGGGACAGGGGGCATAATGAGCAGTTCTTC. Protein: CASSGDRGHNEQFF.

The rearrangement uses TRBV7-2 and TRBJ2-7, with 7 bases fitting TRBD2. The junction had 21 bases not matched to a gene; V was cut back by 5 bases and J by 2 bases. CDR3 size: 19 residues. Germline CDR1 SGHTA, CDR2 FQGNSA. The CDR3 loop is CASSHTKRRESRLAYEQYF. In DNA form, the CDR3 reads TGTGCCAGCAGCCACACGAAGCGGCGGGAGTCCCGGCTAGCCTACGAGCAGTACTTC.

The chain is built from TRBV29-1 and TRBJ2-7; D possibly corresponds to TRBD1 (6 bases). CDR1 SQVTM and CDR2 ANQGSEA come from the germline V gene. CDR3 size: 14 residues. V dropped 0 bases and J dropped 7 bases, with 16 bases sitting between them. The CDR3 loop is CSVEDPGQAGEQYF. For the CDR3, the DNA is TGCAGCGTTGAAGATCCGGGACAAGCAGGAGAGCAGTACTTC.

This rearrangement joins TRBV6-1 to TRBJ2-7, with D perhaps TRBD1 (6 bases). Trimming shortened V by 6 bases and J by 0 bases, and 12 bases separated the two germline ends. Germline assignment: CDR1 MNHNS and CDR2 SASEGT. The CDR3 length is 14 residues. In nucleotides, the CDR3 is TGTGCCAGCAGCCGACCGGGACACTCCTACGAGCAGTACTTC. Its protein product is CASSRPGHSYEQYF.

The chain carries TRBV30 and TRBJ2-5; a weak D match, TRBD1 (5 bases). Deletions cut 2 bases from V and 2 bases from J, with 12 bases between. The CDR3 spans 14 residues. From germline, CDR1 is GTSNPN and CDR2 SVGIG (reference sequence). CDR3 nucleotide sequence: TGTGCCTGGAGTCAGGGTACGGTTCAAGAGACCCAGTACTTC. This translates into CAWSQGTVQETQYF.

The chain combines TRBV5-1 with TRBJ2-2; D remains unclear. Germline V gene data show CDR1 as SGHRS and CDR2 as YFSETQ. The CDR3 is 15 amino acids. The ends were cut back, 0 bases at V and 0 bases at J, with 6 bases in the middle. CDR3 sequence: CASSLGLTNTGELFF. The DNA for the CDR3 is TGCGCCAGCAGCTTGGGTCTGACGAACACCGGGGAGCTGTTTTTT.

CDR3 DNA sequence: TGTGCCAGCAGCGTAAGGGGCAGGGACTACACGAGCACAGATACGCAGTATTTT. Its translation is CASSVRGRDYTSTDTQYF. The V gene is TRBV9, the J gene TRBJ2-3; the match to TRBD2 covers 7 bases. CDR1 is SGDLS, CDR2 YYNGEE, per germline. The V and J ends lost 1 base and 0 bases, in that order; junction bases with no gene match: 11. This CDR3 region has 18 residues.

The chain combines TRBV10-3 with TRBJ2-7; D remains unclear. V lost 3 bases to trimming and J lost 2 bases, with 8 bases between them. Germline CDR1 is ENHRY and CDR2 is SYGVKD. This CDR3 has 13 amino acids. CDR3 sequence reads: CAISELETYEQYF. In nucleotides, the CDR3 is TGTGCCATCAGTGAACTCGAGACCTACGAGCAGTACTTC.

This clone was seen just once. The CDR3 here is CASSLVRGEQFF. The CDR3 DNA sequence: TGTGCCAGCAGCTTAGTGCGCGGGGAGCAGTTCTTC. The gene calls are TRBV7-9 and TRBJ2-1; TRBD2 is a possible D gene (5 bases). Trimming pared 1 base from V and 10 bases from J, leaving 8 bases between. The CDR3 is made up of 12 amino acids. CDR1 and CDR2 (germline): SEHNR, FQNEAQ (reference sequence).

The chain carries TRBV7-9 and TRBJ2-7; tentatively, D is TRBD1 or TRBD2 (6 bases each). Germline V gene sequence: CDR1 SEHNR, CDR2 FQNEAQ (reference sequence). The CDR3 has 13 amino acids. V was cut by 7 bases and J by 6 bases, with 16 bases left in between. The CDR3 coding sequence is TGTGCCAGCACCCTCCCGGGGGCAGGCGAGCAGTACTTC. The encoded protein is CASTLPGAGEQYF.

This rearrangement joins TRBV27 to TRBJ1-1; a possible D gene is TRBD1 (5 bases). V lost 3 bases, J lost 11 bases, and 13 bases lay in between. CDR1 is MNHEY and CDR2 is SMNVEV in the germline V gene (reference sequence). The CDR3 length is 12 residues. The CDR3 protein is CASSFQGSNAFF. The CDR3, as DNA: TGTGCCAGCAGTTTTCAGGGAAGTAACGCTTTCTTT.

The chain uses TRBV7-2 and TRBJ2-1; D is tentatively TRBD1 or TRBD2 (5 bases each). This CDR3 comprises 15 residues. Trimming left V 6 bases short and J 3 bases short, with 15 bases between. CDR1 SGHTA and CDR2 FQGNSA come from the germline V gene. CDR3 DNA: TGTGCCAGCAGTTCCTCAGGGAGCTTCTACAATGAGCAGTTCTTC. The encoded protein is CASSSSGSFYNEQFF.

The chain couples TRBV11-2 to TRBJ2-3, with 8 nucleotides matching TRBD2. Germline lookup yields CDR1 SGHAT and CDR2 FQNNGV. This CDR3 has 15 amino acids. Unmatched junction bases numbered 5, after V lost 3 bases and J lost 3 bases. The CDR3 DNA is TGTGCCAGCAGCTTTTCGAGCGGGAGTACAGATACGCAGTATTTT. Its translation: CASSFSSGSTDTQYF.

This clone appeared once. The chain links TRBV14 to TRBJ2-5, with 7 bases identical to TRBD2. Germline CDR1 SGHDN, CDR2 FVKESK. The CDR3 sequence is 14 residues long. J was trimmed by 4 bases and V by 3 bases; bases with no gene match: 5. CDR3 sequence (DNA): TGTGCCAGCAGCCAGGGGGGGGGACGAGAGACCCAGTACTTC. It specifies CASSQGGGRETQYF.

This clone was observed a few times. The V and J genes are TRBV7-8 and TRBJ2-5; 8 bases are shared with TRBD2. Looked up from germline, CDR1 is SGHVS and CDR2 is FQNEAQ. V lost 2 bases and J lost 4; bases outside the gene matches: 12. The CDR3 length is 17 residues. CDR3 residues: CASSLRVAGREGETQYF. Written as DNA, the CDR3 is TGTGCCAGCAGCTTAAGGGTAGCGGGGAGAGAGGGAGAGACCCAGTACTTC.

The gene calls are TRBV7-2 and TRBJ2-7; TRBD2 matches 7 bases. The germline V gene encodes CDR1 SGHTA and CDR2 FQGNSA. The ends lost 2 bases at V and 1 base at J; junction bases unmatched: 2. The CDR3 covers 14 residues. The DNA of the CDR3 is TGTGCCAGCAGCTTATGGCGGGGGTCCTACGAGCAGTACTTC. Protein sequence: CASSLWRGSYEQYF.

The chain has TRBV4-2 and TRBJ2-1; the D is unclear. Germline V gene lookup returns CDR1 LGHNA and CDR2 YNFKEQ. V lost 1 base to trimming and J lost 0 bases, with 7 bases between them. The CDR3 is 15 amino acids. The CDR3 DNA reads TGTGCCAGCAGCCAAGCGTTAAGCTCCTACAATGAGCAGTTCTTC. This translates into CASSQALSSYNEQFF.

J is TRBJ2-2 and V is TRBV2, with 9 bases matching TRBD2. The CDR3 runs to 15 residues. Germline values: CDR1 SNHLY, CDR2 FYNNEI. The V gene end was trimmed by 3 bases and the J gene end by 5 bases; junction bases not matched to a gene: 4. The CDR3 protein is CASSEEAGGTGELFF. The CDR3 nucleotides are TGTGCCAGCAGTGAGGAAGCGGGAGGAACCGGGGAGCTGTTTTTT. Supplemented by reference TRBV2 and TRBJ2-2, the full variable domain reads EPEVTQTPSHQVTQMGQEVILRCVPISNHLYFYWYRQILGQKVEFLVSFYNNEISEKSEIFDDQFSVERPDGSNFTLKIRSTKLEDSAMYFCASSEEAGGTGELFFGEGSRLTVL.

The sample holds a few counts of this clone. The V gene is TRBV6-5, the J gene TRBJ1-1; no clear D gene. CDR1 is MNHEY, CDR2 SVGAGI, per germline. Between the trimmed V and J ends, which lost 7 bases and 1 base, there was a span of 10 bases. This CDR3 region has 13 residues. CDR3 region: CASTQTRNTEAFF. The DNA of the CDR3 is TGTGCCAGCACCCAGACACGGAACACTGAAGCTTTCTTT.

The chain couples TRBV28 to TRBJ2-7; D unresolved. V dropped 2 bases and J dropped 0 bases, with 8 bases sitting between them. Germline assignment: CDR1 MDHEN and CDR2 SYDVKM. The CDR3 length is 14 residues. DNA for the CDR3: TGTGCCAGCAGTTTACCGACGGCCTCCTACGAGCAGTACTTC. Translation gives CASSLPTASYEQYF.

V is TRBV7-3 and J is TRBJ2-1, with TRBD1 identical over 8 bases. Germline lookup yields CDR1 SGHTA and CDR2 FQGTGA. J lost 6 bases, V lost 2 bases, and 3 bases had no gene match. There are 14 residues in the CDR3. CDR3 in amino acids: CASSLVGTGNEQFF. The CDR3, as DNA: TGTGCCAGCAGCTTAGTAGGGACAGGCAATGAGCAGTTCTTC.

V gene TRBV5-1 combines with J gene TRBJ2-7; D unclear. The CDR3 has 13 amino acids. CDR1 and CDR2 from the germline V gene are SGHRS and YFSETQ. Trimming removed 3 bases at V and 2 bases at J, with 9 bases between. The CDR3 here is CASSSDGTYEQYF. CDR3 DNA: TGCGCCAGCAGCTCCGACGGCACCTACGAGCAGTACTTC.

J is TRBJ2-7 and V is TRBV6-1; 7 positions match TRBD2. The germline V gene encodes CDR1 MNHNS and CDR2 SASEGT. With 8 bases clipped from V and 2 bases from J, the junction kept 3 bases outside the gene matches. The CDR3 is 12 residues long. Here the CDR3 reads CASWGGTYEQYF. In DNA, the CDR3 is TGTGCCAGCTGGGGGGGAACCTACGAGCAGTACTTC.

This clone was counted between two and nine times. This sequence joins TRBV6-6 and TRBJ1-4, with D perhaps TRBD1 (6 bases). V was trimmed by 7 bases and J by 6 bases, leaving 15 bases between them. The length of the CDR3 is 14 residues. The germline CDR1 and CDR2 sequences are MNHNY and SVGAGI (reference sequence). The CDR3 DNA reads TGTGCCAGCATAGGCCGGGGGGCAGATGAAAAACTGTTTTTT. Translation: CASIGRGADEKLFF.

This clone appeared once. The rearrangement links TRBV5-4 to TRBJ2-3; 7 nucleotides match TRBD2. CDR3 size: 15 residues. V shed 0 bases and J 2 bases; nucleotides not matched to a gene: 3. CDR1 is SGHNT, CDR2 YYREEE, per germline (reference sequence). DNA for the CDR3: TGTGCCAGCAGCTTGGCCGCGGGGGACACAGATACGCAGTATTTT. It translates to CASSLAAGDTDTQYF. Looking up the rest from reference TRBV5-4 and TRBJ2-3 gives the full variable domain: ETGVTQSPTHLIKTRGQQVTLRCSSQSGHNTVSWYQQALGQGPQFIFQYYREEENGRGNFPPRFSGLQFPNYSSELNVNALELDDSALYLCASSLAAGDTDTQYFGPGTRLTVL.

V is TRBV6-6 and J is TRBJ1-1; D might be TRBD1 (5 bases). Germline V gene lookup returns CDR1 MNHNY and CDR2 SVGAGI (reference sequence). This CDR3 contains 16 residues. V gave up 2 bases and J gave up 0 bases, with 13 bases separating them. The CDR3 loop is CASSYVWGVMNTEAFF. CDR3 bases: TGTGCCAGCAGTTACGTGTGGGGGGTTATGAACACTGAAGCTTTCTTT.

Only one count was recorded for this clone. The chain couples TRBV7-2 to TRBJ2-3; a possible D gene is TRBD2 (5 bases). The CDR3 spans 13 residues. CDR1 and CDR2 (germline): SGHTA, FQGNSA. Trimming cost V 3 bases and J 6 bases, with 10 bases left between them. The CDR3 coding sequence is TGTGCCAGCAGCTTGGCTAGCCTGGATACGCAGTATTTT. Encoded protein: CASSLASLDTQYF.

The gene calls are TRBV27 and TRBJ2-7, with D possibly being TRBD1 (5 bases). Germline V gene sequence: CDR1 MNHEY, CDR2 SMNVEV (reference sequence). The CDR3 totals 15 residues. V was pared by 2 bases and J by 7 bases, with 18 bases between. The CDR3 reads CASSLRYRTTAEQYF. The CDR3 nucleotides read TGTGCCAGCAGTTTACGTTACAGGACGACCGCGGAGCAGTACTTC.

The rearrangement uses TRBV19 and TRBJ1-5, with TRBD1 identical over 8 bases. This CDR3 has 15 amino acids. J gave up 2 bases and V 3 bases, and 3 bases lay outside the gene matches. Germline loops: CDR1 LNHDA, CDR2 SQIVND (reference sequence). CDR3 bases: TGTGCCAGTAGTATTCAGGGGGCCGGCAATCAGCCCCAGCATTTT. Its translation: CASSIQGAGNQPQHF.

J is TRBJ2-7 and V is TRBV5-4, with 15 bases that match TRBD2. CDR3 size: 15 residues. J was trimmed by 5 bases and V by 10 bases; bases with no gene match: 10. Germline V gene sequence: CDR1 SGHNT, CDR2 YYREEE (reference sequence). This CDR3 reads CALGLAGGPGHEQYF. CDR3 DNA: TGTGCCTTAGGACTAGCGGGAGGGCCGGGACACGAGCAGTACTTC.

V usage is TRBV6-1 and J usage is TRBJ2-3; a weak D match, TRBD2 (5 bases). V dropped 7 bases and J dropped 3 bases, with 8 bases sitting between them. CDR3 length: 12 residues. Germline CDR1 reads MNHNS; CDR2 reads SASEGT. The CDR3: CASMGSTDTQYF. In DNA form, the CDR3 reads TGTGCCAGCATGGGGAGTACAGATACGCAGTATTTT.

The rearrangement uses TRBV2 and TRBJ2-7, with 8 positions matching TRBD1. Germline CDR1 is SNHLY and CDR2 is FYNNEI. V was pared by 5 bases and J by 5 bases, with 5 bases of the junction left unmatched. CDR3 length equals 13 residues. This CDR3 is CASSQTGADEQYF. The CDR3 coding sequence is TGTGCCAGCAGTCAGACAGGGGCGGACGAGCAGTACTTC.